One and the same sample provided the 29 T cell receptor beta chains below, sequenced in a study of T cells after somatic rescue of genetic block. Profiling relied on immunoSEQ multiplex PCR, and the TCRdb table lists in-frame clones only, not all of them. Among about 13,000 clones listed, under 85% were seen once. Sequencing used peripheral blood mononuclear cells (PBMCs). These receptor sequences come from a boy between 5 and 17 years old.

By share, this clone counts as medium-sized. This chain connects TRBV28 to TRBJ2-7; perhaps TRBD1 as D (6 bases). The CDR3 covers 14 residues. CDR1 is MDHEN and CDR2 is SYDVKM in the germline V gene. The V end was cut by 3 bases, the J end by 5 bases, with 14 bases between. The CDR3 loop is CASSFSDRLHEQYF. As DNA, the CDR3 is TGTGCCAGCAGTTTTTCTGACAGGCTTCACGAGCAGTACTTC.

The chain couples TRBV5-1 to TRBJ1-6; a possible D gene is TRBD1 (5 bases). This CDR3 is 15 amino acids long. Deletions cut 0 bases from V and 1 base from J, with 5 bases between. Germline CDR1 and CDR2: SGHRS and YFSETQ. In DNA form, the CDR3 reads TGCGCCAGCAGCTTGGGACAGTCCTATAATTCACCCCTCCACTTT. Translated: CASSLGQSYNSPLHF.

The chain combines TRBV5-6 with TRBJ1-1, with 8 bases that match TRBD1. CDR3 length: 16 amino acids. V gave up 2 bases and J gave up 4 bases; unmatched junction bases: 10. CDR1 is SGHDT, CDR2 YYEEEE, per germline. The CDR3 reads CASSLGDWDRITEAFF. In DNA form, the CDR3 reads TGTGCCAGCAGCTTAGGGGACTGGGACAGGATCACTGAAGCTTTCTTT.

This clone has just one count. The rearrangement joins TRBV10-3 to TRBJ1-6, with TRBD1 identical over 7 bases. V lost 10 bases and J lost 2; bases outside the gene matches: 11. Germline V gene lookup returns CDR1 ENHRY and CDR2 SYGVKD. The CDR3 is 16 residues long. The CDR3 spells CATRTRQGTYNSPLHF. CDR3 in DNA: TGTGCCACCCGAACCCGACAGGGTACCTATAATTCACCCCTCCACTTT.

This clone occurred once. This chain links TRBV5-1 with TRBJ1-6; TRBD1 aligns across 8 bases. The CDR3 is 15 amino acids. J lost 2 bases, V lost 3 bases, and 1 base had no gene match. Germline V gives CDR1 SGHRS, CDR2 YFSETQ. CDR3 nucleotide sequence: TGCGCCAGCAGCTCGACAGGGGCCTATAATTCACCCCTCCACTTT. Protein sequence: CASSSTGAYNSPLHF.

This sequence joins TRBV19 and TRBJ1-3; no clear D. Trimming took off 3 bases at V and 3 bases at J, with 6 bases between the two ends. In germline, CDR1 is LNHDA, CDR2 SQIVND (reference sequence). The CDR3 loop spans 13 amino acids. CDR3 residues: CASSIPNGNTIYF. DNA for the CDR3: TGTGCCAGTAGTATCCCCAATGGAAACACCATATATTTT.

The V and J genes are TRBV6-4 and TRBJ2-3, with 7 positions matching TRBD2. The germline V gene encodes CDR1 MRHNA and CDR2 SNTAGT. After removal of 3 bases from V and 2 bases from J, the junction contained 8 bases not matched to a gene. The CDR3 is 16 residues long. DNA of the CDR3: TGTGCCAGCAGTGAACCACGGGACTACCTCACAGATACGCAGTATTTT. It yields the protein CASSEPRDYLTDTQYF.

This clone occurred a few times. CDR3 nucleotides: TGTGCCAGCAGCTTGCTGGAATACAGCTACACCTTC. This encodes CASSLLEYSYTF. The V and J genes are TRBV5-6 and TRBJ1-2; no reliable D call. Germline CDR1 is SGHDT and CDR2 is YYEEEE. V was pared by 1 base and J by 9 bases, with 10 bases between. The CDR3 has 12 amino acids.

The chain recombines TRBV4-1 with TRBJ2-3; 13 bases align to TRBD2. Germline trimming cut 3 bases from V and 7 bases from J; bases unmatched to any gene: 10. The germline V gene encodes CDR1 MGHRA and CDR2 YSYEKL. This CDR3 comprises 17 residues. DNA for the CDR3: TGCGCCAGCAGCCAGGCCGTACTAGCGGGAGGGCCAAATACGCAGTATTTT. This translates into CASSQAVLAGGPNTQYF.

The rearrangement uses TRBV5-1 and TRBJ2-5, with 16 bases fitting TRBD2. The DNA end lines up better with TRBJ2-7; the J call may be wrong. Germline CDR1 and CDR2: SGHRS and YFSETQ. The CDR3 spans 19 residues. CDR3 residues: CASSSGLAGGPGTYYEQYF. The CDR3 DNA is TGCGCCAGCAGCTCGGGACTAGCGGGAGGGCCGGGTACTTACTACGAGCAGTACTTC.

By share, this clone ranks as large. V usage is TRBV4-2 and J usage is TRBJ2-5, with 8 nucleotides matching TRBD2. The CDR3 extends over 16 amino acids. The trim removed 4 bases at V and 2 bases at J, leaving 9 bases unmatched. Germline CDR1 reads LGHNA; CDR2 reads YNFKEQ. The chain's CDR3 is CASSPGAGGHQETQYF. In DNA form, the CDR3 reads TGTGCCAGCAGCCCGGGTGCGGGGGGCCATCAAGAGACCCAGTACTTC.

The chain recombines TRBV18 with TRBJ2-7, with 9 positions matching TRBD1. The CDR3 runs to 15 residues. The V segment lost 3 bases and the J segment 3 bases; nucleotides outside the gene matches: 6. Germline values: CDR1 KGHSH, CDR2 LQKENI. The CDR3 is CASSPTQGASYEQYF. The CDR3 coding sequence is TGTGCCAGCTCACCGACACAGGGGGCCAGCTACGAGCAGTACTTC.

This chain links TRBV2 with TRBJ2-3; 7 positions match TRBD1. CDR3 size: 14 residues. Germline-derived CDR1 and CDR2 are SNHLY and FYNNEI. The V and J ends lost 4 bases and 4 bases, in that order; junction bases with no gene match: 5. The CDR3 is CASSGQGGADTQYF. The CDR3, as DNA: TGTGCCAGCAGTGGACAGGGTGGGGCAGATACGCAGTATTTT.

This clone was observed a handful of times. V is TRBV10-3 and J is TRBJ2-5; possible D gene TRBD2, 5 bases. V was shortened by 6 bases and J by 5 bases, with 10 bases between the two germline ends. The CDR3 is 12 amino acids. Germline CDR1 reads ENHRY; CDR2 reads SYGVKD. In nucleotides, the CDR3 is TGTGCCATCAGCCGGGGTGGTGAGACCCAGTACTTC. This translates into CAISRGGETQYF.

This clone was counted only a few times. The gene calls are TRBV11-3 and TRBJ2-1, with 11 bases aligning to TRBD2. Germline loops: CDR1 SGHNT, CDR2 YENEEA. This CDR3 comprises 15 residues. Trimming took 3 bases from V and 5 from J; bases not matched to a gene: 3. The CDR3 DNA is TGTGCCAGCAGCTTCCGACTAGCGGGGCACAATGAGCAGTTCTTC. It is translated as CASSFRLAGHNEQFF.

The J gene is TRBJ2-5, the V gene TRBV7-9; TRBD2 is a possible D gene (6 bases). V dropped 1 base and J dropped 5 bases, with 8 bases sitting between them. CDR1 and CDR2 from the germline V gene are SEHNR and FQNEAQ (reference sequence). CDR3 length: 13 amino acids. DNA for the CDR3: TGTGCCAGCAGCTTAGTAGGGAGGGAGACCCAGTACTTC. Translated: CASSLVGRETQYF.

The rearrangement links TRBV15 to TRBJ2-1; the match to TRBD1 covers 7 bases. The V segment lost 3 bases and the J segment 5 bases; nucleotides outside the gene matches: 10. This CDR3 contains 16 residues. Germline CDR1 reads LNHNV; CDR2 reads YYDKDF (reference sequence). CDR3 sequence reads: CATSSLSRDRNNEQFF. CDR3 in DNA: TGTGCCACCAGCAGTTTGTCCCGGGACAGAAACAATGAGCAGTTCTTC.

The rearrangement uses TRBV7-3 and TRBJ2-2, with a weak D call TRBD1 (6 bases). The ends were cut back, 5 bases at V and 5 bases at J, with 9 bases in the middle. The CDR3 covers 13 residues. Germline V gene sequence: CDR1 SGHTA, CDR2 FQGTGA. The CDR3 region is CASSTGQTGELFF. The CDR3 DNA follows: TGTGCCAGCAGCACTGGACAGACCGGGGAGCTGTTTTTT.

The chain is built from TRBV14 and TRBJ1-6; 8 bases match TRBD1. CDR3 length: 15 residues. J gave up 3 bases and V 4 bases, and 2 bases lay outside the gene matches. CDR1 and CDR2 from the germline V gene are SGHDN and FVKESK. CDR3 amino acids: CASSRTGNYNSPLHF. The CDR3 DNA reads TGTGCCAGCAGCCGGACAGGGAACTATAATTCACCCCTCCACTTT.

This clone was observed a handful of times. The chain is built from TRBV7-9 and TRBJ1-4, with no clear D. CDR3 size: 13 residues. V lost 1 base and J 7 bases, leaving 7 bases between the germline ends. The germline V gene has CDR1 SEHNR and CDR2 FQNEAQ (reference sequence). The CDR3 is CASSLEGVEKLFF. In DNA, the CDR3 is TGTGCCAGCAGCTTAGAAGGAGTTGAAAAACTGTTTTTT.

The chain couples TRBV27 to TRBJ2-5; 7 bases align to TRBD2. Germline V CDR1 and CDR2: MNHEY, SMNVEV (reference sequence). The trim removed 7 bases at V and 5 bases at J, leaving 16 bases unmatched. This CDR3 contains 16 residues. This CDR3 reads CASTSGAGGSSETQYF. The CDR3 coding sequence is TGTGCCAGCACCAGCGGGGCCGGAGGATCCTCGGAGACCCAGTACTTC.

The chain links TRBV4-2 to TRBJ2-3; maybe TRBD2 (5 bases). Germline assignment: CDR1 LGHNA and CDR2 YNFKEQ. Trimming removed 8 bases from V and 12 bases from J, with 12 bases in between. The CDR3 has 10 residues. CDR3 sequence: CASGSPTQYF. CDR3 DNA sequence: TGTGCCAGCGGGAGCCCTACCCAGTATTTT.

The rearrangement links TRBV29-1 to TRBJ2-5; a weak D match, TRBD2 (5 bases). V gave up 4 bases and J gave up 5 bases, with 5 bases separating them. Germline V gives CDR1 SQVTM, CDR2 ANQGSEA. There are 10 residues in the CDR3. The CDR3 here is CSVGGETQYF. For the CDR3, the DNA is TGCAGCGTTGGCGGGGAGACCCAGTACTTC. Using reference TRBV29-1 and TRBJ2-5 for the parts outside the CDR3, the full variable domain is SAVISQKPSRDICQRGTSLTIQCQVDSQVTMMFWYRQQPGQSLTLIATANQGSEATYESGFVIDKFPISRPNLTFSTLTVSNMSPEDSSIYLCSVGGETQYFGPGTRLLVL.

The J gene is TRBJ1-3, the V gene TRBV6-6, with a possible D match to TRBD1 (5 bases). The CDR3 spans 15 residues. Germline V lookup: CDR1 MNHNY, CDR2 SVGAGI (reference sequence). Deletions cut 8 bases from V and 0 bases from J, with 14 bases between. CDR3: CASSNRFYSGNTIYF. The CDR3 nucleotides are TGTGCCAGCTCCAACAGGTTCTACTCTGGAAACACCATATATTTT.

The chain has TRBV5-1 and TRBJ2-5; 11 bases line up with TRBD1. The J call may be incorrect, as the DNA end agrees better with TRBJ2-7. CDR1 and CDR2 (germline): SGHRS, YFSETQ. The CDR3 totals 14 residues. The CDR3 DNA is TGCGCCAGCAGCTCCGGGACAGGGGGATACGAGCAGTACTTC. Protein: CASSSGTGGYEQYF.

V usage is TRBV2 and J usage is TRBJ2-7, with a weak D call TRBD1 (6 bases). The CDR3 runs 15 residues. Germline CDR1 and CDR2: SNHLY and FYNNEI. Trimming shortened V by 10 bases and J by 1 base, and 20 bases separated the two germline ends. The CDR3 protein is CATFSGHVRSYEQYF. As DNA, the CDR3 is TGTGCCACTTTCTCGGGACATGTGAGGTCCTACGAGCAGTACTTC.

As for this clone: One end of the junction does not line up with germline, which may come from a read error. CDR3 region: CARSASSGGLGETQYF. CDR3 in DNA: TGTGCCCGCAGCGCATCGAGCGGGGGGCTGGGAGAGACCCAGTACTTC. The V and J genes are TRBV11-1 and TRBJ2-5, with TRBD2 matching over 9 bases. Germline loops: CDR1 SGHAT, CDR2 FQDESV (reference sequence). The CDR3 covers 16 residues.

V and J are TRBV5-6 and TRBJ1-2; no definite D call. The CDR3 extends over 15 amino acids. V lost 1 base and J 4 bases, leaving 14 bases between the germline ends. Germline V CDR1 and CDR2: SGHDT, YYEEEE. The CDR3 sequence: CASSLLGGILYGYTF. For the CDR3, the DNA is TGTGCCAGCAGCTTGCTTGGAGGGATCCTCTATGGCTACACCTTC.

This clone occurred once. The rearrangement uses TRBV18 and TRBJ2-3, with 9 bases fitting TRBD1. Germline assignment: CDR1 KGHSH and CDR2 LQKENI. This CDR3 is 16 amino acids long. The J segment lost 2 bases and the V segment lost 3 bases, leaving 6 bases of the junction unmatched. As DNA, the CDR3 is TGTGCCAGCTCACCGACCGGGACAGGGTTCACAGATACGCAGTATTTT. Translation gives CASSPTGTGFTDTQYF.